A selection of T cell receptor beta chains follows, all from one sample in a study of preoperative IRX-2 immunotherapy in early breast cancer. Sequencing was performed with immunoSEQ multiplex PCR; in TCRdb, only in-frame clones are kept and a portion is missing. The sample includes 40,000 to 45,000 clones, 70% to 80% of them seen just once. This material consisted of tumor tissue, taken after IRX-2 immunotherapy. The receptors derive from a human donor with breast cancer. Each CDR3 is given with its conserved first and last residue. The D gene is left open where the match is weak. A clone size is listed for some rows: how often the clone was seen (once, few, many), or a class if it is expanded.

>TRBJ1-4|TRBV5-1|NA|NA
TGCGCCAGCCGATTACAGGGAACCGAAAAAAAACTGTTTTTT
CASRLQGTEKKLFF
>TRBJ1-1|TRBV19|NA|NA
TGTGCCAGCCTACCACAGGGAGTCGGCACTGAAGCTTTCTTT
CASLPQGVGTEAFF
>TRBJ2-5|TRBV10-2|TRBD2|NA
TGCGCCAGCAGAGGGACTAGCGGGAGGGGTCAGACCCAGTACTTC
CASRGTSGRGQTQYF
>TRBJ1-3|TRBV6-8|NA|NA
TGTGCCAGCAGTTACTCGAGAGGGGGAGGTTCGGGAAACACCATATATTTT
CASSYSRGGGSGNTIYF
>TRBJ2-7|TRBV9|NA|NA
TGTGCCAGCTCTGGGTTCCAAGAAGGCGAGCAGTACTTC
CASSGFQEGEQYF
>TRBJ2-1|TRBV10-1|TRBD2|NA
TGCGCCAGCAGCACCGGGACTACAAGTAGAGAGCAGTTCTTC
CASSTGTTSREQFF
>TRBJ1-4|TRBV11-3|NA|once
TGTGCCAGCAGCCATGTAGTTGCAACTAATGAAAAACTGTTTTTT
CASSHVVATNEKLFF
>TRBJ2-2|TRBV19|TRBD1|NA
TGTGCCAGTAGTGCCCGGGACAGGGGGTATTCCGGGGAGCTGTTTTTT
CASSARDRGYSGELFF
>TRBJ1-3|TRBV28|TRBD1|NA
TGTGCCAGCAGATCCGGGACAGGTGCCCTCCACCCCTCTGGAAACACCATATATTTT
CASRSGTGALHPSGNTIYF
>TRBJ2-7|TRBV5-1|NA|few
TGCGCCAGCAGCTTGGGTGGGAATTCCAACTACGAGCAGTACTTC
CASSLGGNSNYEQYF
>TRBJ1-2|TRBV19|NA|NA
TGTGCCAGTAGTCTAGCCGGGCAGCCTTATGGCTACACCTTC
CASSLAGQPYGYTF
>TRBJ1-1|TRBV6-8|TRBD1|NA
TGTGCCAGCAGTTTACAGGGGATGATTAACACTGAAGCTTTCTTT
CASSLQGMINTEAFF
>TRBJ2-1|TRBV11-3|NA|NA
TGTGCCAGCAGCTTAGTCGGGGTCAGGGCGGGTAATGAGCAGTTCTTC
CASSLVGVRAGNEQFF
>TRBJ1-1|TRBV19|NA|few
TGTGCCAGTAGTATAGAGGGAAAGAGTACTGAAGCTTTCTTT
CASSIEGKSTEAFF
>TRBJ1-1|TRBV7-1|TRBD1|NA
TGTGCCAGCAGCTTAGTCGGGACAGCGAATAAAGCTTTCTTT
CASSLVGTANKAFF
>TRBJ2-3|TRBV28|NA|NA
TGTGCCAGCACTTTGGGGCAGGGGAGTACAGATACGCAGTATTTT
CASTLGQGSTDTQYF
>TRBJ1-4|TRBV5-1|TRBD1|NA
TGCGCCAGCAGCCCGACAGGGGGTACCTTTGCAACTAATGAAAAACTGTTTTTT
CASSPTGGTFATNEKLFF
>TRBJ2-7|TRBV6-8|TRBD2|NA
TGTGCCAGCAGTCTCCCGGGACTAGTCCACGAGCAGTACTTC
CASSLPGLVHEQYF
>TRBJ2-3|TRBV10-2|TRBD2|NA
TGCGCCAGCAGTGATGGGACTAGAGGGGAAGATACGCAGTATTTT
CASSDGTRGEDTQYF
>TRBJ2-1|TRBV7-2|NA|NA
TGTGCCAGCAGTTCGGTAGGGAGTTCGGAGCAGTTCTTC
CASSSVGSSEQFF
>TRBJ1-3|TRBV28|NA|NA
TGTGCCAGCAGTTTGCAGATTCGAACAACTGGAAACACCATATATTTT
CASSLQIRTTGNTIYF
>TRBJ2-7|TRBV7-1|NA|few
TGTGCCAGCAGCTCCGCCATGACCTACGAGCAGTACTTC
CASSSAMTYEQYF
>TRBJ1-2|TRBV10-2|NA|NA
TGCGCCAGCAGCGACACTGACTATGGCTACACCTTC
CASSDTDYGYTF
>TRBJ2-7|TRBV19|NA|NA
TGTGCCAGTAGTATCTCGGGGAAGCAGTACTTC
CASSISGKQYF
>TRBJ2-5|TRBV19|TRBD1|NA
TGTGCCAGTAGTATAGATCACCCCCAGGGGGCGGACCAAGAGACCCAGTACTTC
CASSIDHPQGADQETQYF
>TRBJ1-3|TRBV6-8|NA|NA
TGTGCCATCGGCAGGGATTCTGGAAACACCATATATTTT
CAIGRDSGNTIYF
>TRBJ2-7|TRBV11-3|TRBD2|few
TGTGCCAGCAGCTTGCTTTCTCAGGGAGCGGGGGCCTCCTACGAGCAGTACTTC
CASSLLSQGAGASYEQYF
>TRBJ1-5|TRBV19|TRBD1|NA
TGTGCCAGTAGTATTTTTGACAGGGCTCATCCGAGGGGGCAGCCCCAGCATTTT
CASSIFDRAHPRGQPQHF
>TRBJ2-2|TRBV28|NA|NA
TGTGCCACCAGGTTACGACCCGGGGAGCTGTTTTTT
CATRLRPGELFF
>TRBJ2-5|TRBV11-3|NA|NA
TGTGCCAGCAGCTTAGGTGGCGAGAGGGAGACCCAGTACTTC
CASSLGGERETQYF
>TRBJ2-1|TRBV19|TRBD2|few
TGTGCCAGTAGTCCCCGCGGGGGGCGGAATGAGCAGTTCTTC
CASSPRGGRNEQFF
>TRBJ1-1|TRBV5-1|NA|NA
TGCGCCAGCAGCCCCCGAGGGGAGTTCACTGAAGCTTTCTTT
CASSPRGEFTEAFF
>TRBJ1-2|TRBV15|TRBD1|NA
TGTGCCACCAGCAGAGGGGGGGACAGGGGGAACTCCTACACCTTC
CATSRGGDRGNSYTF
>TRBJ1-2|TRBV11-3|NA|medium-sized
TGTGCCAGCAGCTTAGTTGCGAGAGGGCAGGGGCACTATGGCTACACCTTC
CASSLVARGQGHYGYTF
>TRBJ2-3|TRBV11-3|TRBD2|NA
TGTGCCAGCAGCTTGGGCGGGAGAAACGCAGATACGCAGTATTTT
CASSLGGRNADTQYF
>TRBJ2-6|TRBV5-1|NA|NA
TGCGCCAGCAGCCCCGGACAGTACTCTGGGGCCAACGTCCTGACTTTC
CASSPGQYSGANVLTF
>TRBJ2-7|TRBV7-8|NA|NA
TGTGCCAGCAGCTTAGCAGCGGGCTTCGAGCAGTACTTC
CASSLAAGFEQYF
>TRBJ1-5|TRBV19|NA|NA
TGTGCCAGTAGCGATAGGGGCAGTTATAGCAATCAGCCCCAGCATTTT
CASSDRGSYSNQPQHF
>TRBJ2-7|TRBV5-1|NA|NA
TGCGCCAGCAGCTTCCGGCTAGCGACCGCTCAAGGGCAGTACTTC
CASSFRLATAQGQYF
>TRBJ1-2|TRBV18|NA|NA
TGTGCCAGCTCACCGCGGGACTATGGCTACACCTTC
CASSPRDYGYTF
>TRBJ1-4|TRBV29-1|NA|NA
TGCAGCGTTTCCGGACAGACGTATGCAACTAATGAAAAACTGTTTTTT
CSVSGQTYATNEKLFF
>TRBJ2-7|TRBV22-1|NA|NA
TGTGCCAGCACCCGAACCGGGACGGAGAATTACGAGCAGTACTTC
CASTRTGTENYEQYF
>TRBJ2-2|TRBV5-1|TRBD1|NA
TGCGCCAGCAGCTTCCAGGGGGCGCGGGCCGGGGAGCTGTTTTTT
CASSFQGARAGELFF
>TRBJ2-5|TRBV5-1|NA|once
TGCGCCAGCAGTCACACCACTAGAACGGAGACCCAGTACTTC
CASSHTTRTETQYF